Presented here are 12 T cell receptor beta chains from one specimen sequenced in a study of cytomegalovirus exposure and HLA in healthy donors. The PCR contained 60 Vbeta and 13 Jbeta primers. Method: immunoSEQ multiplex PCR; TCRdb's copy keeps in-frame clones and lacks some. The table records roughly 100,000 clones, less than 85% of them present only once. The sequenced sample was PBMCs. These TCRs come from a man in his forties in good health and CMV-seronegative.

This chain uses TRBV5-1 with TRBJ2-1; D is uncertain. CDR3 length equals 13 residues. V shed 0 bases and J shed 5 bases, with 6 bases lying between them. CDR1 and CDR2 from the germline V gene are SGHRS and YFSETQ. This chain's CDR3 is CASSLGPDNEQFF. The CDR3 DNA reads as TGCGCCAGCAGCTTGGGGCCTGACAATGAGCAGTTCTTC.

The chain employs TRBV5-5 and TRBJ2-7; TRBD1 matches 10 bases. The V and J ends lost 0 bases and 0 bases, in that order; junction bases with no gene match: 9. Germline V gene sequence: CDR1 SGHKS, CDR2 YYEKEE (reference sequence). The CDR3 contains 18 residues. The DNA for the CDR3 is TGTGCCAGCAGCTTGGCGGGACCGGGACAGGGGTTCTCCTACGAGCAGTACTTC. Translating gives CASSLAGPGQGFSYEQYF.

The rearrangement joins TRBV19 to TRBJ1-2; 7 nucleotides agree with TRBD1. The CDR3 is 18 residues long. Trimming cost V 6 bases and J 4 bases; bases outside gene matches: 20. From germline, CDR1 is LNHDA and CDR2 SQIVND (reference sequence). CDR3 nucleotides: TGTGCCAGTAGCCCAATCTCCCCGGACAGGCGGGAATTCTATGGCTACACCTTC. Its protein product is CASSPISPDRREFYGYTF.

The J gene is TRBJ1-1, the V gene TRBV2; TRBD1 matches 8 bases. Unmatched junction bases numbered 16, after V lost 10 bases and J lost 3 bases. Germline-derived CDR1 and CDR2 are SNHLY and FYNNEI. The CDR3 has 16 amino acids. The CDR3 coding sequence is TGTGCCAAGGGGCGACAGGGGCGGACCATGGACACTGAAGCTTTCTTT. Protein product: CAKGRQGRTMDTEAFF.

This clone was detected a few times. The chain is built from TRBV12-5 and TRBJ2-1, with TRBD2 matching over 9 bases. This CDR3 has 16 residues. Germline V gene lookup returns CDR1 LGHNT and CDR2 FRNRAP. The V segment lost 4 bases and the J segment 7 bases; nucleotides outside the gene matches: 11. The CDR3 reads CASGSRGGDSNNEQFF. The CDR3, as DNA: TGTGCTAGTGGTTCGCGCGGGGGGGATAGTAATAATGAGCAGTTCTTC.

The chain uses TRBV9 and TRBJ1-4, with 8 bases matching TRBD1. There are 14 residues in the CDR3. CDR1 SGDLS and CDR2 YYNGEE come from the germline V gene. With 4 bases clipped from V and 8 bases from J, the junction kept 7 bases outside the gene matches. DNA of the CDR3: TGTGCCAGCAGCCAGGGGGCGCAGTCCGAAAAACTGTTTTTT. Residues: CASSQGAQSEKLFF. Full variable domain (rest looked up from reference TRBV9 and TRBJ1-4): DSGVTQTPKHLITATGQRVTLRCSPRSGDLSVYWYQQSLDQGLQFLIQYYNGEERAKGNILERFSAQQFPDLHSELNLSSLELGDSALYFCASSQGAQSEKLFFGSGTQLSVL.

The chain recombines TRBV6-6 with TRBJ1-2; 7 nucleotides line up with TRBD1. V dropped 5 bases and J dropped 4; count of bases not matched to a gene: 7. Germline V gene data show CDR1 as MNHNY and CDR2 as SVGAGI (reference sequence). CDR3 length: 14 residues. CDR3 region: CASSTRQGSYGYTF. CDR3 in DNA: TGTGCCAGCAGTACCCGACAGGGCTCCTATGGCTACACCTTC.

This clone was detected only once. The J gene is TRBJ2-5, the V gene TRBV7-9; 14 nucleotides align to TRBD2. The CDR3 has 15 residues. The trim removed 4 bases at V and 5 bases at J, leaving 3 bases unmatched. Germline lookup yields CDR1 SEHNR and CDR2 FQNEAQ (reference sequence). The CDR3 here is CASSSTSGGAETQYF. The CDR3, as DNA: TGTGCCAGCAGCTCGACTAGCGGGGGGGCCGAGACCCAGTACTTC.

The CDR3 loop is CAWSPGTGLYGYTF. As DNA, the CDR3 is TGTGCCTGGAGTCCCGGGACAGGGCTTTATGGCTACACCTTC. The V call is TRBV30, the J call TRBJ1-2; 9 bases are a match to TRBD1. The CDR3 covers 14 residues. Trimming removed 2 bases from V and 5 bases from J; junction bases left unmatched: 6. The V gene's germline CDR1 is GTSNPN and CDR2 SVGIG (reference sequence).

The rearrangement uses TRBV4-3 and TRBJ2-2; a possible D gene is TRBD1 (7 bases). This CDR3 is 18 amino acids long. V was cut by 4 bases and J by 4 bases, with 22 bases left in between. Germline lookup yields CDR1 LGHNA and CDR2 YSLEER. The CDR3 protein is CASSLVSPLEGATGELFF. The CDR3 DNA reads TGCGCCAGCAGCCTTGTCTCTCCGCTGGAGGGGGCCACCGGGGAGCTGTTTTTT.

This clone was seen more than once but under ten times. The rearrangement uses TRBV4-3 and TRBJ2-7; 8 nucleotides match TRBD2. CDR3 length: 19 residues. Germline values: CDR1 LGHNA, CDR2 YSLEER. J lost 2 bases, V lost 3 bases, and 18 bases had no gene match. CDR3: CASSQGWDLAGSTTYEQYF. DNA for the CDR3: TGCGCCAGCAGCCAGGGGTGGGATCTAGCGGGTTCGACCACCTACGAGCAGTACTTC.

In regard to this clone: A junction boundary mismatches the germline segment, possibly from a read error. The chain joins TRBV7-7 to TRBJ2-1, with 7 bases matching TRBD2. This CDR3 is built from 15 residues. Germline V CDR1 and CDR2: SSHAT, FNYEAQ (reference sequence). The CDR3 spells CASSRLAVGSNEQFF. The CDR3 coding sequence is TGTGCTAGCAGCCGACTAGCTGTGGGGTCCAATGAGCAGTTCTTC.